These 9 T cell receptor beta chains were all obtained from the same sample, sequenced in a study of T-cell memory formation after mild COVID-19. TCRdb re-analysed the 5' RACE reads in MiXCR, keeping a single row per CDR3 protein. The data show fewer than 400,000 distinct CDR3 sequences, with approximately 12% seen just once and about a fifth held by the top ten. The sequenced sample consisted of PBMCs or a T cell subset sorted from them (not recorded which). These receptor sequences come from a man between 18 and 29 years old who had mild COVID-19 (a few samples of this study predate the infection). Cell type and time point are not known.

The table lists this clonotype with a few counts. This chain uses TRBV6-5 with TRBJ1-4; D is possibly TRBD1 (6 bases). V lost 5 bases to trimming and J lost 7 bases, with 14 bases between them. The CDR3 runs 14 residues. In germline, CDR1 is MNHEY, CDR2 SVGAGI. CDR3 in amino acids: CASSLSGRGEKLFF. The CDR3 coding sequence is TGTGCCAGCAGTCTAAGCGGCAGGGGTGAAAAACTGTTTTTT.

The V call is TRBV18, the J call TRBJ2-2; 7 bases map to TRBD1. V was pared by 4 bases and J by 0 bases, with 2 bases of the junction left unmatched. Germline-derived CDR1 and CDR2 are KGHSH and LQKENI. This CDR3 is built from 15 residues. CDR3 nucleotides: TGTGCCAGCTCACGGGGACAGACGAACACCGGGGAGCTGTTTTTT. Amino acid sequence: CASSRGQTNTGELFF.

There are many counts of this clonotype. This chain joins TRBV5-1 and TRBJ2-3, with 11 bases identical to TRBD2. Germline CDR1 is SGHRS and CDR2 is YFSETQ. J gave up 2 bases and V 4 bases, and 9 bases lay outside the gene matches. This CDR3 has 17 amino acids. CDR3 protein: CASSRTSGGSNTDTQYF. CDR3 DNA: TGCGCCAGCAGCCGCACTAGCGGGGGCTCCAACACAGATACGCAGTATTTT.

CDR3 loop: CASIRQGSYEQYF. In DNA form, the CDR3 reads TGTGCCAGCATCCGACAGGGCAGCTACGAGCAGTACTTC. The chain uses TRBV25-1 and TRBJ2-7, with 7 bases aligning to TRBD1. The germline gives CDR1 MGHDK, CDR2 SYGVNS. The CDR3 loop spans 13 amino acids. Trimming cost V 7 bases and J 3 bases; bases outside gene matches: 6.

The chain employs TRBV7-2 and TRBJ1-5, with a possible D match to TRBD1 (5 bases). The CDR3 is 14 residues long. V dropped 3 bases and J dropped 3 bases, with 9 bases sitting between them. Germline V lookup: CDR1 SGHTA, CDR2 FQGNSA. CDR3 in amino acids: CASSFRQTNQPQHF. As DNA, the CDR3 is TGTGCCAGCAGCTTCCGACAGACCAATCAGCCCCAGCATTTT.

The CDR3 sequence is CASSFRQPNTGELFF. The CDR3 nucleotides are TGTGCCAGCAGCTTTCGACAGCCGAACACCGGGGAGCTGTTTTTT. J is TRBJ2-2 and V is TRBV7-2; a possible D gene is TRBD1 (5 bases). CDR1 SGHTA and CDR2 FQGNSA come from the germline V gene. This CDR3 has 15 residues. V lost 3 bases, J lost 0 bases, and 8 bases lay in between.

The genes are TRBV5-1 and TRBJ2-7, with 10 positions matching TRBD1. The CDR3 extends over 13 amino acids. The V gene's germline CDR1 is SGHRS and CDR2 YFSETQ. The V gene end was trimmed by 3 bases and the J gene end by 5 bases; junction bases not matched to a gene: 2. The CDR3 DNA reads TGCGCCAGCAGCTACGGGACAGGGGACGAGCAGTACTTC. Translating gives CASSYGTGDEQYF.

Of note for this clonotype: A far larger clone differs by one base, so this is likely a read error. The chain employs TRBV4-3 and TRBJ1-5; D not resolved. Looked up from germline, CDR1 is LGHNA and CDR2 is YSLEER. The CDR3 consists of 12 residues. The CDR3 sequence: CDSSQEGQPQHF. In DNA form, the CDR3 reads TGCGACAGCAGCCAAGAGGGTCAGCCCCAGCATTTT.

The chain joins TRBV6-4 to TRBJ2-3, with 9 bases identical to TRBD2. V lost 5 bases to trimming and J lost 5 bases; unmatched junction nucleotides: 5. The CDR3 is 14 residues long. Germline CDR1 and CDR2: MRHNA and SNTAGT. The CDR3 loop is CASSKLAGQDTQYF. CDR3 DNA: TGTGCCAGCAGTAAGCTAGCGGGACAAGATACGCAGTATTTT.